Here is one T cell receptor beta chain with its context. What it binds is unknown. The table came from immunoSEQ multiplex PCR; TCRdb's copy has only in-frame clones and leaves some out. This table holds about 340,000 clones, over 90% found once. The sample comes from a study of brain T cells in children with intractable seizures. Findings and limits, study-wide: Viral specificity was inferred only from CDR3 similarity; HCMV serostatus was unknown.

With 7 bases removed from V and 3 bases from J, the gap between germline ends came to 18 bases. Germline loops: CDR1 MNHEY, CDR2 SVGAGI. The CDR3 runs 15 residues. Sample time point: blood from clinic visit 5 months post-surgery; TSC patient then seizure free. Surgery cases with the highest brain T cell transcript signatures were chosen for sequencing. The chain employs TRBV6-5 and TRBJ1-2, with a weak D call TRBD1 (6 bases). The clonotype originates from a boy younger than two with tuberous sclerosis and intractable seizures. The sample was peripheral blood, taken less than 6 months after surgery. CDR3 region: CASNLLGRGYYGYTF. As DNA, the CDR3 is TGTGCCAGCAACCTCCTGGGCAGGGGATACTATGGCTACACCTTC.